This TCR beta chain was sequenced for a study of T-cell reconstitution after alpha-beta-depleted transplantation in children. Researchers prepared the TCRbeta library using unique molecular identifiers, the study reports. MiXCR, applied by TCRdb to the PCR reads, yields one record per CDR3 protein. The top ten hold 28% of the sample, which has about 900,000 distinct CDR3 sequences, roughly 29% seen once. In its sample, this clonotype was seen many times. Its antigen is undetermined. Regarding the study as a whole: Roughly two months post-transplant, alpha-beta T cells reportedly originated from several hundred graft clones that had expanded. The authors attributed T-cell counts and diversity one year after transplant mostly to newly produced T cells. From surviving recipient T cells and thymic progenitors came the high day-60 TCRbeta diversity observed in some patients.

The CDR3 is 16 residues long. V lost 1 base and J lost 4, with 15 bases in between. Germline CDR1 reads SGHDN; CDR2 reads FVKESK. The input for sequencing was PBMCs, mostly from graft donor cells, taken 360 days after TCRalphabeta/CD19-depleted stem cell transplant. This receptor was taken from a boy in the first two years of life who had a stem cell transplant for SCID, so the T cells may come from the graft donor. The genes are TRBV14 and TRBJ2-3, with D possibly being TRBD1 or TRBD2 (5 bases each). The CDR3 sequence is CASSQALTADADTQYF. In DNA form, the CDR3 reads TGTGCCAGCAGCCAAGCTTTGACAGCGGACGCAGATACGCAGTATTTT.